The sequence of this T cell receptor (beta chain) was determined in a study of blood T cell repertoires in COVID-19. Study information: The samples span acute and convalescent COVID-19 from the United States, Italy and Spain. Sample material is recorded as cDNA or gDNA derived from T cells, B-cell-depleted T cells, or PBMCs.

Germline CDR1 is MNHEY and CDR2 is SVGAGI. The CDR3 is 15 amino acids. Trimming cost V 4 bases and J 8 bases; bases outside gene matches: 8. Source study methods: Using reference gene primer amplification, nucleated cell counts were estimated. The assay was immunoSEQ multiplex PCR, and TCRdb's table has in-frame clones only and misses some. Clone size and V and J calls were adopted from that table, with D and trimming inferred from the DNA. The table has 250,000 or so clones, 89% seen once; the top ten hold around 4.6%. The sequencing input was peripheral blood. This chain connects TRBV6-5 to TRBJ2-2; TRBD1 matches 9 bases. This TCR was recovered from a woman between 35 and 50 years old who had recovered from COVID-19. CDR3 nucleotide sequence: TGTGCCAGCAGTTCCTTACAGGGGGCCAAAGGGGAGCTGTTTTTT. This gives the protein CASSSLQGAKGELFF.